This is a list of T cell receptor beta chains from one sample in a study of Ad26.COV2.S vaccination and SARS-CoV-2 variants. Generated by immunoSEQ multiplex PCR, the TCRdb table keeps only in-frame clones and is missing some. Of a few hundred thousand clones detected, around 89% appear once; the ten largest clones hold 3.6%. The source was peripheral blood, collected in a trial of Ad26.COV2.S vaccine versus placebo. The receptors here all came from a person between 18 and 59 years old who received the Ad26.COV2.S COVID-19 vaccine or a placebo. CDR3s include the opening cysteine and the closing phenylalanine or tryptophan. Each record gives: V gene, CDR3 protein.

TRBV6-6 | CASTEFDSYNSPLHF
TRBV7-9 | CASTRLGGANNEQFF
TRBV29-1 | CSVIDLGIDDEQFF
TRBV19 | CASSAGGGSYEQYF
TRBV12-3/TRBV12-4 | CASSLDGELFF
TRBV7-2 | CASSLLKGYSFNEKLFF
TRBV5-4 | CASSRQGDGSPLHF
TRBV4-3 | CASSQGRVSGNTIYF
TRBV4-1 | CASSYTAGEKLFF
TRBV7-2 | CASSAITGTYEQYF
TRBV4-1 | CASSQESQNNSPLHF
TRBV5-6 | CASSLDRGAGGYTF
TRBV12-3/TRBV12-4 | CASRNRVNTEAFF
TRBV7-9 | CASSSSGGYEQYF
TRBV15 | CATSRDSPGGRRYF
TRBV4-1 | CASSQDIPQAANTGELFF
TRBV6-4 | CASNQTGAFGETQYF
TRBV5-1 | CASSVSGSYEQYF
TRBV7-6 | CASSPGGGNQPQHF